This T cell receptor (beta chain) was sequenced for a study of T cell repertoires in cytomegalovirus infection. For the study at large: A matching HLA type, together with CMV infection, was signaled by public TCR beta signatures.

Germline CDR1 is SGHAT and CDR2 is FQNNGV. Between the trimmed V and J ends, which lost 2 bases and 0 bases, there was a span of 11 bases. The CDR3 has 16 residues. Many counts were recorded for this clonotype. TCRdb reprocessed the reads with MiXCR, giving one entry per CDR3 protein. Of approximately 97,000 distinct CDR3 sequences detected, more than 15% appear once; the ten largest clones hold 8%. The sample consisted of PBMCs. The chain uses TRBV11-2 and TRBJ2-1; D unclear. The TCR comes from a human donor in good health (CMV status not recorded). Some clones in this sample may be carry-over from other donors' samples. The CDR3 loop is CASSLIPINSYNEQFF. The CDR3 DNA reads TGTGCCAGCAGCTTAATTCCCATAAACTCCTACAATGAGCAGTTCTTC.